The next 18 T cell receptor beta chains were all read from a single sample in a study of cytomegalovirus exposure and HLA in healthy donors. Primers included in the PCR were 60 Vbeta and 13 Jbeta primers. Sequencing used immunoSEQ multiplex PCR; TCRdb keeps in-frame clones, though not all of them. Here the sample spans about 130,000 clones, around 73% being singletons. Input material: PBMCs. All receptors come from a human donor in good health.

Turning to this clone: Germline and junction disagree at one end, which may indicate a read error. The chain is built from TRBV7-9 and TRBJ2-1; tentative D call: TRBD2 (6 bases). The germline V gene has CDR1 SEHNR and CDR2 FQNEAQ (reference sequence). CDR3 size: 13 residues. The chain's CDR3 is CSSSRLVGNEQFF. The CDR3 coding sequence is TGTTCCAGCAGCCGACTAGTCGGCAATGAGCAGTTCTTC.

The chain carries TRBV27 and TRBJ2-1; D is undetermined. Germline CDR1 reads MNHEY; CDR2 reads SMNVEV (reference sequence). This CDR3 has 15 amino acids. Deletions cut 5 bases from V and 4 bases from J, with 15 bases between. CDR3 loop: CASSLVPPRYNEQFF. The DNA for the CDR3 is TGTGCCAGCAGTCTTGTTCCTCCCAGGTACAATGAGCAGTTCTTC.

The rearrangement joins TRBV7-3 to TRBJ1-5; D is uncertain. The germline V and J ends were trimmed by 5 bases and 6 bases, with 11 bases remaining between them. Germline CDR1 and CDR2: SGHTA and FQGTGA. This CDR3 has 13 amino acids. CDR3 loop: CASSAGRSQPQHF. CDR3 DNA sequence: TGTGCCAGCAGCGCCGGGAGGAGTCAGCCCCAGCATTTT.

This clone showed up just once. The rearrangement links TRBV19 to TRBJ2-7, with D perhaps TRBD1 (6 bases). Trimming stripped 1 base from V and 2 bases from J, with 12 bases between. This CDR3 contains 15 residues. The germline V gene encodes CDR1 LNHDA and CDR2 SQIVND (reference sequence). For the CDR3, the DNA is TGTGCCAGTAGTATAGGGGGGCGTTGGCCCTACGAGCAGTACTTC. Translating gives CASSIGGRWPYEQYF.

This clone was detected a few times. V gene TRBV6-5 combines with J gene TRBJ2-6; no definite D call. Germline lookup yields CDR1 MNHEY and CDR2 SVGAGI. The CDR3 totals 14 residues. Deletions cut 6 bases from V and 0 bases from J, with 6 bases between. The CDR3 spells CASRLVSGANVLTF. CDR3 sequence (DNA): TGTGCCAGCAGACTGGTCTCTGGGGCCAACGTCCTGACTTTC.

J is TRBJ1-1 and V is TRBV7-7; D unresolved. CDR1 and CDR2 (germline): SSHAT, FNYEAQ (reference sequence). The CDR3 is 13 residues long. Trimming took off 5 bases at V and 1 base at J, with 8 bases between the two ends. In DNA form, the CDR3 reads TGTGCCAGCAGCCGTACAAGGAACACTGAAGCTTTCTTT. Translated: CASSRTRNTEAFF.

The chain combines TRBV2 with TRBJ2-5, with D uncertain. The CDR3 runs 12 residues. The germline V gene encodes CDR1 SNHLY and CDR2 FYNNEI. Trimming removed 7 bases at V and 5 bases at J, with 11 bases between. CDR3 sequence (DNA): TGTGCCAGCACACGTCGGGTGGAGACCCAGTACTTC. It codes for CASTRRVETQYF.

The chain combines TRBV7-8 with TRBJ1-1; 9 bases align to TRBD1. Unmatched junction bases numbered 7, after V lost 0 bases and J lost 2 bases. This CDR3 is 17 amino acids long. CDR1 and CDR2 (germline): SGHVS, FQNEAQ. This CDR3 is CASSLALGTGRNTEAFF. The CDR3 coding sequence is TGTGCCAGCAGCTTAGCGCTGGGGACAGGGAGAAACACTGAAGCTTTCTTT.

The gene calls are TRBV29-1 and TRBJ2-1; maybe TRBD2 (5 bases). The germline V and J ends were trimmed by 4 bases and 9 bases, with 16 bases remaining between them. The CDR3 has 13 amino acids. Germline V gene sequence: CDR1 SQVTM, CDR2 ANQGSEA. CDR3 sequence reads: CSVVRVLGVEQFF. The CDR3 region has the DNA TGCAGCGTTGTGCGGGTCTTAGGAGTTGAGCAGTTCTTC.

The rearrangement joins TRBV7-8 to TRBJ1-5, with D uncertain. The ends were cut back, 5 bases at V and 1 base at J, with 12 bases in the middle. This CDR3 comprises 15 residues. The germline gives CDR1 SGHVS, CDR2 FQNEAQ. The CDR3 spells CASSPNGGSNQPQHF. The CDR3 nucleotides read TGTGCCAGCAGCCCCAACGGCGGCAGCAATCAGCCCCAGCATTTT.

The rearrangement joins TRBV6-5 to TRBJ2-1; perhaps TRBD1 as D (6 bases). Trimming removed 5 bases at V and 3 bases at J, with 14 bases between. The CDR3 has 15 residues. Germline V gene data show CDR1 as MNHEY and CDR2 as SVGAGI. CDR3 sequence reads: CASSRLRTDYNEQFF. In nucleotides, the CDR3 is TGTGCCAGCAGTCGTCTAAGGACAGACTACAATGAGCAGTTCTTC.

The genes are TRBV30 and TRBJ1-6; TRBD1 agrees at 8 bases. J was trimmed by 10 bases and V by 4 bases; bases with no gene match: 12. CDR1 is GTSNPN, CDR2 SVGIG, per germline (reference sequence). The CDR3 extends over 15 amino acids. The CDR3 nucleotides are TGTGCCTGGACGACGACGAGACAGGGGAGATCACCCCTCCACTTT. Protein product: CAWTTTRQGRSPLHF.

Only one count was recorded for this clone. The J gene is TRBJ2-7, the V gene TRBV27, with D possibly TRBD1 on 6 matching bases. The ends were cut back, 2 bases at V and 5 bases at J, with 19 bases in the middle. This CDR3 is 16 amino acids long. Germline V gene lookup returns CDR1 MNHEY and CDR2 SMNVEV (reference sequence). The CDR3: CASSLVRGRGFDEQYF. CDR3 coding DNA: TGTGCCAGCAGTTTAGTTCGAGGCAGGGGTTTTGACGAGCAGTACTTC.

The chain uses TRBV5-1 and TRBJ2-5; no definite D call. Per the germline V gene, CDR1 is SGHRS and CDR2 is YFSETQ. The CDR3 loop spans 11 amino acids. V lost 0 bases to trimming and J lost 7 bases, with 4 bases between them. CDR3 coding DNA: TGCGCCAGCAGCTTGGATAGGACCCAGTACTTC. Encoded protein: CASSLDRTQYF.

This chain connects TRBV5-4 to TRBJ1-2; no reliable D call. The V gene lost 2 bases and the J gene lost 1 base, with 9 bases spanning the gap. This CDR3 is built from 14 residues. Germline V CDR1 and CDR2: SGHNT, YYREEE (reference sequence). In nucleotides, the CDR3 is TGTGCCAGCAGCTTTTCGGGTCGTAACTATGGCTACACCTTC. Its translation is CASSFSGRNYGYTF.

The chain carries TRBV21-1 and TRBJ2-7; TRBD1 was called by the table and not checked on the DNA. TRBV21-1 corresponds to a pseudogene. This CDR3 contains 18 residues. For the CDR3, the DNA is TGTGCCAGCAGCCCTTCTAAGGGACAGCCCAGTCCGGCAGGGGAGCAGTACTTC. Protein sequence: CASSPSKGQPSPAGEQYF.

V and J are TRBV11-2 and TRBJ2-7; unclear D gene. Trimming took 3 bases from V and 2 from J, leaving 20 bases between them. Germline assignment: CDR1 SGHAT and CDR2 FQNNGV. The CDR3 has 17 residues. The chain's CDR3 is CASSFTSSLIHAYEQYF. CDR3 nucleotides: TGTGCCAGCAGCTTCACTTCCTCTCTCATTCATGCCTACGAGCAGTACTTC.

The chain joins TRBV7-9 to TRBJ1-2; 8 bases are a match to TRBD1. The V segment lost 5 bases and the J segment 0 bases; nucleotides outside the gene matches: 11. From germline, CDR1 is SEHNR and CDR2 FQNEAQ (reference sequence). CDR3 length: 17 residues. CDR3 residues: CASSMPGQETSNYGYTF. The CDR3 coding sequence is TGTGCCAGCAGCATGCCGGGACAGGAGACTTCTAACTATGGCTACACCTTC.